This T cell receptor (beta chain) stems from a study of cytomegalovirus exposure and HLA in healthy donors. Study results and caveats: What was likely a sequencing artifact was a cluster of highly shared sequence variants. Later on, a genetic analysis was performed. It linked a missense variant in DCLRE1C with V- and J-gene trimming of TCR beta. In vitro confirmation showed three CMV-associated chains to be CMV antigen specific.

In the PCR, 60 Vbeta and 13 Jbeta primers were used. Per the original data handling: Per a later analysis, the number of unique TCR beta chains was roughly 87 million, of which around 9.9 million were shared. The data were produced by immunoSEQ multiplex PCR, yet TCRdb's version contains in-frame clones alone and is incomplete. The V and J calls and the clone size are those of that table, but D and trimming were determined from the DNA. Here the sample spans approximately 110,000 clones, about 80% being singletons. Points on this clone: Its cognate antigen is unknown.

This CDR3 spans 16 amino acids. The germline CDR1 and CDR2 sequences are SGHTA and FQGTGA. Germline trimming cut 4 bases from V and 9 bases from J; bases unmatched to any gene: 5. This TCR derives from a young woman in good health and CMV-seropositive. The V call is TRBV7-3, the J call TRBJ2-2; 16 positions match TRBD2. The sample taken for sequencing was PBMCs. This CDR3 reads CASSWGLAGGDRELFF. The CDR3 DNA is TGTGCCAGCAGCTGGGGACTAGCGGGAGGGGACCGGGAGCTGTTTTTT.